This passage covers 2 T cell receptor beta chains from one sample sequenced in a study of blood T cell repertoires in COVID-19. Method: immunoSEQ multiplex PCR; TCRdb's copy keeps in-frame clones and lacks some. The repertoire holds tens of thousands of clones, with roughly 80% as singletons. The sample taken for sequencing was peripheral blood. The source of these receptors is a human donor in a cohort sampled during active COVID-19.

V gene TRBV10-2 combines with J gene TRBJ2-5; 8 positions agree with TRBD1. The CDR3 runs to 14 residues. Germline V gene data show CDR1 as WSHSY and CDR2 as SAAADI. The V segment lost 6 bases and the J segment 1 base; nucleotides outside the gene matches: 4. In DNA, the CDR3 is TGCGCCAGCAGCCGGGACAGGTCCCAAGAGACCCAGTACTTC. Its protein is CASSRDRSQETQYF.

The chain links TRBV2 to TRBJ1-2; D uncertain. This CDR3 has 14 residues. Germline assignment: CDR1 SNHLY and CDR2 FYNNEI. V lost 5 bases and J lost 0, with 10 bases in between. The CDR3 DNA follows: TGTGCCAGCAGTTTGAGCACTTCTAACTATGGCTACACCTTC. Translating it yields CASSLSTSNYGYTF.